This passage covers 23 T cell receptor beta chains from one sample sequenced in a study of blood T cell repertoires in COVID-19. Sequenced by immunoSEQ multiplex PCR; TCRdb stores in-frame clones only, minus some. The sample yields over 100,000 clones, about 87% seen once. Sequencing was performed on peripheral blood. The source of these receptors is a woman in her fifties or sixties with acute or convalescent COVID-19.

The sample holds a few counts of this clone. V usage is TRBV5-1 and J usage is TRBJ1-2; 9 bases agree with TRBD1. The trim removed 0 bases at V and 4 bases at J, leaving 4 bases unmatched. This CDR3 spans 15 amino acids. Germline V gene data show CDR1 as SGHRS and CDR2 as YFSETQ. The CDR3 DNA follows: TGCGCCAGCAGCTTGGGGGACAGGGCTGGCTATGGCTACACCTTC. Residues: CASSLGDRAGYGYTF.

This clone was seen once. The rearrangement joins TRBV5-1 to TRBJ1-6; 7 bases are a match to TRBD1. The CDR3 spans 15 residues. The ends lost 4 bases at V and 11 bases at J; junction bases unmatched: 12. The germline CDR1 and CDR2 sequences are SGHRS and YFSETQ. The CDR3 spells CASSPTLTGLTPLHF. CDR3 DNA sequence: TGCGCCAGCAGCCCTACTTTGACAGGGTTGACACCCCTCCACTTT.

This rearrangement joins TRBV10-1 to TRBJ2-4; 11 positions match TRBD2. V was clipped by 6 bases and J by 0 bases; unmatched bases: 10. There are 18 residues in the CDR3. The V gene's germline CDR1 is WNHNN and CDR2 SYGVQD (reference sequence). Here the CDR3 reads CASRFGTSGSLAKNIQYF. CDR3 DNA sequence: TGCGCCAGCAGGTTCGGGACTAGCGGATCCCTAGCCAAAAACATTCAGTACTTC.

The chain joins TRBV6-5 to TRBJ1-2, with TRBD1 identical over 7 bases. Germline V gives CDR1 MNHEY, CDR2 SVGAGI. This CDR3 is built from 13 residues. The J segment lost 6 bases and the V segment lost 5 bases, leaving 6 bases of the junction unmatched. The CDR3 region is CASSPDRRNGYTF. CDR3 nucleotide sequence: TGTGCCAGCAGTCCGGACAGGCGTAATGGCTACACCTTC.

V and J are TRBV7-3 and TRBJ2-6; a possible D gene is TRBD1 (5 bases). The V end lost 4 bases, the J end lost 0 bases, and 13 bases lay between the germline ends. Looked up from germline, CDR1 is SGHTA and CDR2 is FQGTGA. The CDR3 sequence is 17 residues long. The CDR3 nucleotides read TGTGCCAGCAGCTGGGGCAGCCCATACTCTGGGGCCAACGTCCTGACTTTC. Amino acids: CASSWGSPYSGANVLTF.

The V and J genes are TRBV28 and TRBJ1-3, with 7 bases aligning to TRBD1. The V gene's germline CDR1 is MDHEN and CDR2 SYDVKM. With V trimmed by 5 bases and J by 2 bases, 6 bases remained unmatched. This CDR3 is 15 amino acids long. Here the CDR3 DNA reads TGTGCCAGCAGTCCAGGACAGGCAACTGGAAACACCATATATTTT. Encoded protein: CASSPGQATGNTIYF.

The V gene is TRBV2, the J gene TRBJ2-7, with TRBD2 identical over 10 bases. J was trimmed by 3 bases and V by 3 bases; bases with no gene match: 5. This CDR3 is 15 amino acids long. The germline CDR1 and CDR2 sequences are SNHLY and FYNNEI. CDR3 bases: TGTGCCAGCAGTGACGGAGCGGGGGGGTTCTACGAGCAGTACTTC. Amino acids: CASSDGAGGFYEQYF.

The CDR3 here is CASSQGQGILYGYTF. In DNA, the CDR3 is TGTGCCAGCAGCCAAGGACAGGGAATACTCTATGGCTACACCTTC. J is TRBJ1-2 and V is TRBV5-4; 8 bases are a match to TRBD1. After removal of 4 bases from V and 4 bases from J, the junction contained 9 bases not matched to a gene. CDR1 and CDR2 from the germline V gene are SGHNT and YYREEE (reference sequence). This CDR3 comprises 15 residues. Supplemented by reference TRBV5-4 and TRBJ1-2, the full variable domain reads ETGVTQSPTHLIKTRGQQVTLRCSSQSGHNTVSWYQQALGQGPQFIFQYYREEENGRGNFPPRFSGLQFPNYSSELNVNALELDDSALYLCASSQGQGILYGYTFGSGTRLTVV.

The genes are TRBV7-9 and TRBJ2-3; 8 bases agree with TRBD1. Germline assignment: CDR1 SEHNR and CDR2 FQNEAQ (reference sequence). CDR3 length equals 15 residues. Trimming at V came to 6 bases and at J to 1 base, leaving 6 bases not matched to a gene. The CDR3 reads CASSSGGSGTDTQYF. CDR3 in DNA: TGTGCCAGCAGTTCAGGGGGCTCTGGCACAGATACGCAGTATTTT.

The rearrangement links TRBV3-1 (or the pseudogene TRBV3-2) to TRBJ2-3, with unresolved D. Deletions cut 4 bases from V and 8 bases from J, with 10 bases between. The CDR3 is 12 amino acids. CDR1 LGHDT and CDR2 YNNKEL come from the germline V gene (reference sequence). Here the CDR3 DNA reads TGTGCCAGCAGCCCCTCGACGGGTACGCAGTATTTT. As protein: CASSPSTGTQYF.

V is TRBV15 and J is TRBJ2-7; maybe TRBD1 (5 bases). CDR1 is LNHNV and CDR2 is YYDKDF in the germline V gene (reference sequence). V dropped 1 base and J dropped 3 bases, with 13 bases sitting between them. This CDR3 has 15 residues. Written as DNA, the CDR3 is TGTGCCACCAGCAGAGTTCAGGGCCTCCGCTACGAGCAGTACTTC. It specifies CATSRVQGLRYEQYF.

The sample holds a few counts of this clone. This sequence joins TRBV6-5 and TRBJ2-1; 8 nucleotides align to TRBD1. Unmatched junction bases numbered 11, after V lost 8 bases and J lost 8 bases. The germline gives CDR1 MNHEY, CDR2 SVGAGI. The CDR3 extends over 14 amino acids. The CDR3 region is CASLRGLEGDEQFF. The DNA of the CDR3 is TGTGCCAGCCTCAGGGGGCTGGAGGGTGATGAGCAGTTCTTC.

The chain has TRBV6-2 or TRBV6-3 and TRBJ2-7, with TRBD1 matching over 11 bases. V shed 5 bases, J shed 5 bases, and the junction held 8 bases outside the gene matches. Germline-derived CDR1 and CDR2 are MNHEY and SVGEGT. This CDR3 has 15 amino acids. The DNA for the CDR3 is TGTGCCAGCAGTAACGGACAGGGGGCTTACCACGAGCAGTACTTC. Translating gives CASSNGQGAYHEQYF.

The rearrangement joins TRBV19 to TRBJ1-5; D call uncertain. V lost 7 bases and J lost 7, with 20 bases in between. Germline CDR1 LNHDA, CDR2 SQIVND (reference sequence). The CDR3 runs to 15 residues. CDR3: CASNKREPYRQPQHF. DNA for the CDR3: TGTGCCAGTAACAAACGGGAGCCCTACCGACAGCCCCAGCATTTT.

The CDR3 DNA reads TGTGCCAGCAGCTCATCCCCTATCCGCGCTGACAGACATAATTCACCCCTCCACTTT. This gives the protein CASSSSPIRADRHNSPLHF. The gene calls are TRBV5-4 and TRBJ1-6, with a possible D match to TRBD1 (5 bases). The CDR3 length is 19 residues. V gave up 3 bases and J gave up 5 bases, with 24 bases separating them. CDR1 is SGHNT and CDR2 is YYREEE in the germline V gene (reference sequence). The full variable domain, rest sourced from reference TRBV5-4 and TRBJ1-6, is ETGVTQSPTHLIKTRGQQVTLRCSSQSGHNTVSWYQQALGQGPQFIFQYYREEENGRGNFPPRFSGLQFPNYSSELNVNALELDDSALYLCASSSSPIRADRHNSPLHFGNGTRLTVT.

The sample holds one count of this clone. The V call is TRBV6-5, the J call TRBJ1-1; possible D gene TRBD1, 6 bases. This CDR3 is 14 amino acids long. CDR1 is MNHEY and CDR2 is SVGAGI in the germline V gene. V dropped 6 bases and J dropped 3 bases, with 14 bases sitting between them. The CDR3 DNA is TGTGCCAGCAGGGGAGACAGGTTTGACACTGAAGCTTTCTTT. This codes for CASRGDRFDTEAFF.

Here the CDR3 reads CATRSDVDRGGTGELFF. In DNA, the CDR3 is TGTGCCACCAGATCCGATGTAGACAGGGGAGGCACCGGGGAGCTGTTTTTT. The rearrangement joins TRBV24-1 to TRBJ2-2, with 8 bases matching TRBD1. The germline V gene encodes CDR1 KGHDR and CDR2 SFDVKD. This CDR3 has 17 amino acids. V was pared by 7 bases and J by 4 bases, with 13 bases of the junction left unmatched.

CDR3 protein: CASSKQGYEQYF. The CDR3 DNA reads as TGTGCCAGCAGTAAACAGGGCTACGAGCAGTACTTC. The chain carries TRBV25-1 and TRBJ2-7; the D gene is possibly TRBD1 (6 bases). The CDR3 contains 12 residues. Germline V gives CDR1 MGHDK, CDR2 SYGVNS. Trimming took 5 bases from V and 3 from J, leaving 8 bases between them.

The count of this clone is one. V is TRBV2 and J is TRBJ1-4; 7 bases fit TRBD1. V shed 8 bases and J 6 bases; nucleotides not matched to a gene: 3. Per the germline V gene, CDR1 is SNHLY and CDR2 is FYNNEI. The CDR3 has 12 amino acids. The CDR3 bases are TGTGCCAGCGGCGGACAGGATGAAAAACTGTTTTTT. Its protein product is CASGGQDEKLFF.

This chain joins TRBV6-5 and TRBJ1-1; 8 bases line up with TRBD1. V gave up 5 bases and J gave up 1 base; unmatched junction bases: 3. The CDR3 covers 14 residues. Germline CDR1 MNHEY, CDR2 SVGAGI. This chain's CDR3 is CASSRTGSNTEAFF. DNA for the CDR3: TGTGCCAGCAGTCGGACAGGGTCGAACACTGAAGCTTTCTTT.

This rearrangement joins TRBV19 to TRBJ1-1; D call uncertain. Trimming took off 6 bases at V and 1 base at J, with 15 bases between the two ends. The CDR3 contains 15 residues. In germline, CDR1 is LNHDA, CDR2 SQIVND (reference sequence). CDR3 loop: CASSPLLTRNTEAFF. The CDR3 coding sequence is TGTGCCAGTAGCCCTTTACTAACTCGGAACACTGAAGCTTTCTTT.

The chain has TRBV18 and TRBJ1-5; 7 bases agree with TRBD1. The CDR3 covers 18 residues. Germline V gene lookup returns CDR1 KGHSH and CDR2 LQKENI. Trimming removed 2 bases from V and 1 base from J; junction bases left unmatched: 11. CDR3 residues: CASSPRGPGQPSNQPQHF. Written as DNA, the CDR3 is TGTGCCAGCTCACCAAGGGGGCCGGGACAACCAAGCAATCAGCCCCAGCATTTT.

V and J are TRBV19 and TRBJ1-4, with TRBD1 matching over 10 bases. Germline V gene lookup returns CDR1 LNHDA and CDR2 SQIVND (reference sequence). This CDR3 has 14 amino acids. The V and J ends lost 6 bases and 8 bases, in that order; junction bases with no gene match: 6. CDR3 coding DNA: TGTGCCAGTAGAAGACAGGGGGCTTCGGAAAAACTGTTTTTT. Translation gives CASRRQGASEKLFF.